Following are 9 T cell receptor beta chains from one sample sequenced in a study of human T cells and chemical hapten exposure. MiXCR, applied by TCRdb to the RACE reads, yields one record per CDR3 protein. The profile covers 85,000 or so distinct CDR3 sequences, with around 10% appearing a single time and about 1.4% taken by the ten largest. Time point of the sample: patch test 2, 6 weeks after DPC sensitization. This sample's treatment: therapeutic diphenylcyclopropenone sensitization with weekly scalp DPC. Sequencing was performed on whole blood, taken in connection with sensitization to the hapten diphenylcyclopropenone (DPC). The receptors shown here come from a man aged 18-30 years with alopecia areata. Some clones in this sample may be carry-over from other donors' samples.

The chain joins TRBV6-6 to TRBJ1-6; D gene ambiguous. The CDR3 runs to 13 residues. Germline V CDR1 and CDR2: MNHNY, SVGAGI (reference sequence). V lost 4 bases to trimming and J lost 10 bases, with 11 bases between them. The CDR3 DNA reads TGTGCCAGCAGTTCTTCAACGGTGTCACCCCTCCACTTT. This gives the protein CASSSSTVSPLHF.

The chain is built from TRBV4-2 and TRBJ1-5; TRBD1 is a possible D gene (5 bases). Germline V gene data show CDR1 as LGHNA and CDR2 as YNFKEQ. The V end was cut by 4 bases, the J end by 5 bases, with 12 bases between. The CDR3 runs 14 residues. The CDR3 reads CASSRTGIDQPQHF. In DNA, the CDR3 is TGTGCCAGCAGCCGTACAGGTATCGATCAGCCCCAGCATTTT.

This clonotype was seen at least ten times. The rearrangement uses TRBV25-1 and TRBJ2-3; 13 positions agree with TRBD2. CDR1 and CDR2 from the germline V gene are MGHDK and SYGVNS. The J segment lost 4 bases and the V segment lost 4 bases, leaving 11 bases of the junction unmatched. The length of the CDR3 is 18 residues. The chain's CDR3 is CASSATSGGVGAPDTQYF. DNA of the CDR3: TGTGCCAGCAGTGCCACTAGCGGGGGGGTAGGAGCCCCAGATACGCAGTATTTT.

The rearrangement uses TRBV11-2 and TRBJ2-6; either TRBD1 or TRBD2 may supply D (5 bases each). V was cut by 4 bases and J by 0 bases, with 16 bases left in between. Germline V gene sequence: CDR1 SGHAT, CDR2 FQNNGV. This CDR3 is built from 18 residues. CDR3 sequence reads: CASSSGTPKPSGANVLTF. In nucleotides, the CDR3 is TGTGCCAGCAGCTCGGGGACGCCGAAACCCTCTGGGGCCAACGTCCTGACTTTC.

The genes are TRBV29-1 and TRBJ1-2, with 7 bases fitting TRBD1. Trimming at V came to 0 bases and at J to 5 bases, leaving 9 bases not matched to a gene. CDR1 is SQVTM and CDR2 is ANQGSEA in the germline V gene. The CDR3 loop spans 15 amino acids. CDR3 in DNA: TGCAGCGTTGAAGAGGCAACAGGGGACTTATATGGCTACACCTTC. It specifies CSVEEATGDLYGYTF.

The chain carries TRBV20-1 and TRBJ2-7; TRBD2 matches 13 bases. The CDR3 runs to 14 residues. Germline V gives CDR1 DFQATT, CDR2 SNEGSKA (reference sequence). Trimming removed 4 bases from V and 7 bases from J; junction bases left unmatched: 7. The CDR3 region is CSAKGTSGAGEQYV. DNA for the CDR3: TGCAGTGCTAAGGGGACTAGCGGGGCGGGAGAGCAGTACGTC.

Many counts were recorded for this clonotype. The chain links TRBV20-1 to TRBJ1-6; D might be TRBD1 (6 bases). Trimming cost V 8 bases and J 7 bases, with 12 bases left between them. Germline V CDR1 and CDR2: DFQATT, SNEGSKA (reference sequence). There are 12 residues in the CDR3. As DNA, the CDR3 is TGCAGTACTGGACAGCCCAATTCACCCCTCCACTTT. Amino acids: CSTGQPNSPLHF.

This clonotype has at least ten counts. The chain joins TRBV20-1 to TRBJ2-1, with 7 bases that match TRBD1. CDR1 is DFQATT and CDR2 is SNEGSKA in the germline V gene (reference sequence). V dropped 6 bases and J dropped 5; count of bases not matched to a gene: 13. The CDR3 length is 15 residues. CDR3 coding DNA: TGCAGTGCCCCCCCACCTGGGACAGCCAACAATGAGCAGTTCTTC. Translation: CSAPPPGTANNEQFF.

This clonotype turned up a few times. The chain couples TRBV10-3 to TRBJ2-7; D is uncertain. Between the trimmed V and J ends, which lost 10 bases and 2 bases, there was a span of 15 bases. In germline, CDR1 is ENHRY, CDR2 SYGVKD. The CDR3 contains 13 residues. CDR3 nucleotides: TGTGCCAGTGAGACGGACGATGCCTACGAGCAGTACTTC. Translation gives CASETDDAYEQYF.